The sequence of this TCR beta chain was determined in a study of T cell responses to AZD1222 COVID-19 vaccine. Study-wide results and caveats: The study reported that nearly half of spike-specific TCRs target unmutated variant regions.

This clone has a single count. No antigen is known for it. The CDR3 totals 15 residues. Germline CDR1 is SGHVS and CDR2 is FQNEAQ. V shed 2 bases and J 5 bases; nucleotides not matched to a gene: 6. Produced via immunoSEQ multiplex PCR; TCRdb's table is partial and in-frame only. The sample lists more than 85,000 clones, 70% to 90% occurring once. This sequence originates from an adult in good health. The sequenced sample was peripheral blood, obtained on day 0 of MenACWY control vaccination. This rearrangement joins TRBV7-8 to TRBJ1-5; 7 bases are shared with TRBD1. In DNA form, the CDR3 reads TGTGCCAGCAGCTTACAGGGACAGAGTTATCAGCCCCAGCATTTT. It translates to CASSLQGQSYQPQHF.